Shown below are 2 T cell receptor beta chains from a single sample sequenced in a study of T cells in Graves' hyperthyroidism and ophthalmopathy. The TCR beta CDR3 regions underwent amplification using RNA transcripts as the source. The HTBI primer set served for first-round RT-PCR of the TCR CDR3. From the multiplex PCR reads, TCRdb called clonotypes with MiXCR, one entry per CDR3 protein. In the table there are about 590,000 distinct CDR3 sequences, about 15% of which are singletons. Sequencing was carried out using blood. Every receptor here comes from a woman aged 25 to 39 with Graves' hyperthyroidism.

This clonotype was picked up many times. This chain connects TRBV7-6 to TRBJ2-7, with D perhaps matching TRBD1 (7 bases). V was cut by 1 base and J by 4 bases, with 11 bases left in between. The CDR3 runs 14 residues. Germline V lookup: CDR1 SGHVS, CDR2 FNYEAQ. The CDR3 loop reads CASSLETGRYEQYF. CDR3 nucleotide sequence: TGTGCCAGCAGCTTAGAGACAGGGAGGTACGAGCAGTACTTC.

In its sample, this clonotype was seen many times. The J gene is TRBJ2-3, the V gene TRBV6-5; TRBD1 matches 7 bases. V lost 2 bases to trimming and J lost 2 bases; unmatched junction nucleotides: 13. The CDR3 is made up of 18 amino acids. CDR1 and CDR2 from the germline V gene are MNHEY and SVGAGI. For the CDR3, the DNA is TGTGCCAGCAGTTACGCGTCCGGTCGTGGGACAGACACAGATACGCAGTATTTT. Protein: CASSYASGRGTDTDTQYF.